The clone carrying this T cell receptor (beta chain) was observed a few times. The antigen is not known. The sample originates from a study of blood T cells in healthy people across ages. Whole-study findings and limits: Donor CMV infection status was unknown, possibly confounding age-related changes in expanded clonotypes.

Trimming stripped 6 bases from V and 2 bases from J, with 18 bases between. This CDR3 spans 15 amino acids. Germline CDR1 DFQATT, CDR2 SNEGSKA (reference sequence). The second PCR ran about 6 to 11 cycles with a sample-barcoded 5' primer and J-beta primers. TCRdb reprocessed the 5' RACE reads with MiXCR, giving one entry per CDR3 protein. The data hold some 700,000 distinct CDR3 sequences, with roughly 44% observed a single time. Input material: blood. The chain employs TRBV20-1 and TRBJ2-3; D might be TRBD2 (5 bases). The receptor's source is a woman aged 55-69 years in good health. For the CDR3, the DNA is TGCAGTGCCCTCTCTACGGCGGGCTACACAGATACGCAGTATTTT. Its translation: CSALSTAGYTDTQYF.